The T cell receptor (beta chain) under discussion was sequenced for a study of T cell responses to AZD1222 COVID-19 vaccine (dated by TCRdb to 2020 to 2023). Looking at the study overall: Because spike-specific TCR depth and breadth did not differ between the two schedules, AZD1222 recipients who got a second dose at roughly 4 weeks were pooled with those who got a second dose at roughly 12 weeks. TCR sequencing was performed for about 250 trial participants, of whom about 200 were given two doses of AZD1222 and approximately 25 were given two doses of MenACWY control vaccine. Trial participants were enrolled by age into subgroups of 18-55, 56-69 and 70-plus years, and about 150, 27 and 61 TCR-sequenced participants, respectively, were included in these subgroups. Study-wide findings and limitations: Epitopes outside the regions mutated in the B.1.351 and B.1.1.7 variants were reportedly recognized by nearly half of the unique spike-specific TCRs. Conclusions about previously exposed vaccinees were limited because only six or seven AZD1222 recipients were SARS-CoV-2 seropositive at baseline. No day 14 peak-response samples were available, so repertoires were characterized only after the peak T cell response. After two AZD1222 doses, spike-specific TCR breadth and depth were significantly higher than at day 0 and than in MenACWY recipients. In the small 56-69-year group, the increase in depth fell short of significance, most likely because of low power. CD4 TCRs associated with the vaccine covered the entire spike protein, and the dominant responses were in regions 160-218 and 743-854. Most participants were white British and females outnumbered males, and the authors suggested that clonal diversity may have been underestimated.

With respect to this clone: What this receptor recognizes is not known. Base qualities are not recorded, but no much larger clone differs from it by a single base.

The CDR3 regions of human TCRbeta chains were subjected to immunosequencing. As for the authors' bioinformatics: Repertoire TCRs were checked for matches against a reference library of SARS-CoV-2-specific TCRs that had been generated using the MIRA antigen-specificity platform. Breadth was defined as the fraction of unique TCRs that were SARS-CoV-2-associated, and depth was defined as the fraction of total T cells that were SARS-CoV-2-associated. Each spike-specific TCR was assigned to its reactive spike region and to a CD4 or CD8 class using the MIRA data. Log10-transformed breadth and depth values were compared by one-way ANOVA with Sidak's multiple comparisons tests. TCRdb's version of the immuneACCESS table is confined to in-frame rearrangements and falls short of the full clone set. An unresolved V gene accounts for under half of the shortfall where checked; the remainder is of unknown origin. That table is the source of V, J and clone size, and D and trimming were worked out from the DNA. The sample yields some 140,000 clones; approximately 88% were counted once. The top ten hold over 3.5% of the sample.

The time point label on this specimen signifies: baseline before first vaccination. Samples from vaccinated people were obtained from the UK trials COV001 and COV002, which included a single-blind randomized controlled phase 2/3 trial of AZD1222 (ChAdOx1 nCoV-19) in healthy adults. Trial participant PBMC samples were collected at day 0 and day 28 after the second dose for TCRbeta chain sequencing. CDR1 and CDR2 are read off the germline V gene (reference sequence) as MNHEY and SMNVEV. The CDR3 runs 16 residues from the cysteine to the phenylalanine. Only the CDR3 portion is preserved as DNA: 48 bases, with reading frame beginning at the first base. V is reduced by 4 bases and J by 2 bases, leaving a spacing of 17 bases between them.

The TCR was taken from an adult in good health. This chain is built from TRBV27 and TRBJ1-1; the D segment could be TRBD1, given 5 matching bases. The material sequenced was peripheral blood, taken on day 0 of AZD1222 vaccination. The DNA is TGTGCCAGCAGTTCCCCTCAGGAGGGGATAAACACTGAAGCTTTCTTT. Its amino acids are CASSSPQEGINTEAFF.